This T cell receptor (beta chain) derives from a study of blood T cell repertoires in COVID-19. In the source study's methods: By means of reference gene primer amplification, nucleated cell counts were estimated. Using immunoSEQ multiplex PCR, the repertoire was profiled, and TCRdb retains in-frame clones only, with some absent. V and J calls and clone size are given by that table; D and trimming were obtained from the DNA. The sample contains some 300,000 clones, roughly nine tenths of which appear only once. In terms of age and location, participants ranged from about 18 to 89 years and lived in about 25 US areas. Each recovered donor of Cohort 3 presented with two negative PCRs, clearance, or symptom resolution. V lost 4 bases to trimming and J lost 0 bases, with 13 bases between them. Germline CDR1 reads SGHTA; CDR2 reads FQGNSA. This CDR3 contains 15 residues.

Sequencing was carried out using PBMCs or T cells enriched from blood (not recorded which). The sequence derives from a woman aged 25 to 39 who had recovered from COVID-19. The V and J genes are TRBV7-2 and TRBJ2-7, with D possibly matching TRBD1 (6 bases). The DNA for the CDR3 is TGTGCCAGCAGCTCGACAGGTGGCTACTCCTACGAGCAGTACTTC. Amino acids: CASSSTGGYSYEQYF.